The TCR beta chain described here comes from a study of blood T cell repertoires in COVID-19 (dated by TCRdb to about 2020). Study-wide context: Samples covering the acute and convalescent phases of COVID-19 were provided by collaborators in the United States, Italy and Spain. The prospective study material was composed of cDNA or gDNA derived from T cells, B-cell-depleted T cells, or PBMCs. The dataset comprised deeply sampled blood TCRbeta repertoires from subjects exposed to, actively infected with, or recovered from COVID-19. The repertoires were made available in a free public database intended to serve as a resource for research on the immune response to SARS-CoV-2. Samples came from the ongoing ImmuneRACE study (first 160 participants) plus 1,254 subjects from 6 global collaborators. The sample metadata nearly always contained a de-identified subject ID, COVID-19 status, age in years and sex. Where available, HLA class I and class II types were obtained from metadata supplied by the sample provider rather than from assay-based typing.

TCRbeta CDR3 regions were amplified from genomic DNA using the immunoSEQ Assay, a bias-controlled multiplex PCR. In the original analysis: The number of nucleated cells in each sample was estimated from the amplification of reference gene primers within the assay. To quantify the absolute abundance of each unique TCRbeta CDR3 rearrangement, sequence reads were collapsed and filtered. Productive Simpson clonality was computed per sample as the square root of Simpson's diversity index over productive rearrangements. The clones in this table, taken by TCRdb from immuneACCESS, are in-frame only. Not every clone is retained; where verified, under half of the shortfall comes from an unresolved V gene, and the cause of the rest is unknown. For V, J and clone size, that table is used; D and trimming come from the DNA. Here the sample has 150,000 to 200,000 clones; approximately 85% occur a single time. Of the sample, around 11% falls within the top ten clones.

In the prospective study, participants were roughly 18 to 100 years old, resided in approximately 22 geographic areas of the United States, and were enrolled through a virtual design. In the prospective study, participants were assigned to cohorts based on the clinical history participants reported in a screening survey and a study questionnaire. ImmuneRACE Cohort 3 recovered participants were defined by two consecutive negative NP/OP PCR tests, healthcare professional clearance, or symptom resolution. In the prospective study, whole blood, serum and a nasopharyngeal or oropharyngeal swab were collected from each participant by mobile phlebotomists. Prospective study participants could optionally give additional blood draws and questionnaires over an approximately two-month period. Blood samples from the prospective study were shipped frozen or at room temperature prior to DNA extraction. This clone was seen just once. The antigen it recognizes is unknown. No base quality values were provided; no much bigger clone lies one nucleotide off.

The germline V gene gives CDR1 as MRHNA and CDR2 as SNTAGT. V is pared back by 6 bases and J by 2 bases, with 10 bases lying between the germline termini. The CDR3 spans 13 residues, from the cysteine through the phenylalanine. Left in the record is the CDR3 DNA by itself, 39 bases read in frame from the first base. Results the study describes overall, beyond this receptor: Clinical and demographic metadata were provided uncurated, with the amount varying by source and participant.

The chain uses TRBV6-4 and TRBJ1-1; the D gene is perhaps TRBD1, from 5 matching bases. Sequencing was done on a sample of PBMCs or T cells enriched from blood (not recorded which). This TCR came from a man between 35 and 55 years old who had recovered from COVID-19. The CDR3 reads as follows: CASSYDSNTEAFF. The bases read TGTGCCAGCAGCTACGACAGCAACACTGAAGCTTTCTTT.